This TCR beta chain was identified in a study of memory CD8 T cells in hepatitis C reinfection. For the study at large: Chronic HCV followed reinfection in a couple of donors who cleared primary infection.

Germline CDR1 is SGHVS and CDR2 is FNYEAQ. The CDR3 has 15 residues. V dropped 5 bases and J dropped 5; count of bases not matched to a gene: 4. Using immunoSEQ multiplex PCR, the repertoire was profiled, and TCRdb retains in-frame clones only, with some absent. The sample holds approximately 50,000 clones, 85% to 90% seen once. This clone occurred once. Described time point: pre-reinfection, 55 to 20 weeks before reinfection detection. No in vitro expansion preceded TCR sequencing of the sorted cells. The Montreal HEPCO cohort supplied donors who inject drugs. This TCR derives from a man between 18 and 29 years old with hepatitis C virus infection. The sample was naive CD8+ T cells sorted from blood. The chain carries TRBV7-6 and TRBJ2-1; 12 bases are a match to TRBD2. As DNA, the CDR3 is TGTGCCAGCAGCCCCCGGACTAGCGGGAACAATGAGCAGTTCTTC. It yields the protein CASSPRTSGNNEQFF.